A single sample gave rise to the 9 T cell receptor beta chains below, sequenced in a study of spatial heterogeneity in lung cancer. The sample's time point: sample taken at primary tumor resection. From tumor, nontumor lung or frozen PBMC, whole RNA was taken unsorted for sequencing. Each CDR3 protein is one row after TCRdb ran MiXCR on the 5' RACE reads. The repertoire holds approximately 44,000 distinct CDR3 sequences, with roughly 15% as singletons. The sample was PBMCs, taken at surgery. All receptors derive from a male donor with early-stage non-small cell lung cancer.

This sequence joins TRBV20-1 and TRBJ2-3; D is unresolved. Trimming shortened V by 3 bases and J by 9 bases, and 25 bases separated the two germline ends. CDR3 length: 16 amino acids. Germline V gene lookup returns CDR1 DFQATT and CDR2 SNEGSKA (reference sequence). This CDR3 is CSARIPDLHPSYTQYF. The CDR3 DNA reads as TGCAGTGCTAGGATCCCCGACCTTCACCCTTCCTACACGCAGTATTTT.

This clonotype was seen a handful of times. The chain links TRBV4-3 to TRBJ2-1; possibly TRBD2 for D (6 bases). V lost 4 bases to trimming and J lost 1 base, with 14 bases between them. Germline V CDR1 and CDR2: LGHNA, YSLEER. The CDR3 extends over 16 amino acids. Here the CDR3 reads CASSRTREFSYNEQFF. As DNA, the CDR3 is TGCGCCAGCAGCCGTACACGGGAGTTTTCCTACAATGAGCAGTTCTTC.

This clonotype was counted a few times. This chain joins TRBV10-3 and TRBJ1-2; the match to TRBD1 covers 11 bases. The V segment lost 8 bases and the J segment 0 bases; nucleotides outside the gene matches: 5. The V gene's germline CDR1 is ENHRY and CDR2 SYGVKD. This CDR3 comprises 15 residues. DNA of the CDR3: TGTGCCATCTCAGGGACAGGGGGAGCTAACTATGGCTACACCTTC. Amino acid sequence: CAISGTGGANYGYTF.

The gene calls are TRBV5-6 and TRBJ2-1, with 8 bases that match TRBD1. The germline gives CDR1 SGHDT, CDR2 YYEEEE. J gave up 2 bases and V 2 bases, and 6 bases lay outside the gene matches. The CDR3 has 16 amino acids. The CDR3 region is CASSLGTGAPYNEQFF. CDR3 sequence (DNA): TGTGCCAGCAGCTTAGGGACAGGTGCCCCCTACAATGAGCAGTTCTTC.

This clonotype has more than one count but fewer than ten. CDR3 amino acids: CSVGPYYEQYF. CDR3 bases: TGCAGCGTTGGACCCTACTACGAGCAGTACTTC. The chain uses TRBV29-1 and TRBJ2-7; D unclear. The CDR3 is made up of 11 amino acids. Germline values: CDR1 SQVTM, CDR2 ANQGSEA. V was shortened by 4 bases and J by 3 bases, with 7 bases between the two germline ends.

The CDR3 protein is CASSSNRGADTQYF. As DNA, the CDR3 is TGTGCCAGCAGCTCCAACAGGGGCGCAGATACGCAGTATTTT. This chain joins TRBV7-2 and TRBJ2-3; 7 nucleotides agree with TRBD1. The trim removed 4 bases at V and 4 bases at J, leaving 5 bases unmatched. The CDR3 runs 14 residues. The germline gives CDR1 SGHTA, CDR2 FQGNSA.

This clonotype was found many times. The chain recombines TRBV5-1 with TRBJ2-3; either TRBD1 or TRBD2 may fit D (5 bases each). CDR3 length: 15 amino acids. V lost 0 bases and J lost 5, with 13 bases in between. Germline V CDR1 and CDR2: SGHRS, YFSETQ. The CDR3 sequence is CASSLVPGPGDTQYF. The CDR3 region has the DNA TGCGCCAGCAGCTTGGTCCCGGGGCCTGGAGATACGCAGTATTTT.

This clonotype was observed a few times. This chain connects TRBV20-1 to TRBJ1-3; D is unclear. Germline CDR1 DFQATT, CDR2 SNEGSKA (reference sequence). Trimming took 0 bases from V and 3 from J, leaving 18 bases between them. The CDR3 extends over 17 amino acids. The CDR3, as DNA: TGCAGTGCTAGAGATGGTGGGCAGCCTGGGCATGGAAACACCATATATTTT. It encodes CSARDGGQPGHGNTIYF.

This clonotype has at least ten counts. This chain connects TRBV7-2 to TRBJ1-2, with 7 bases matching TRBD1. CDR3 size: 13 residues. The V gene's germline CDR1 is SGHTA and CDR2 FQGNSA. V lost 5 bases and J lost 4; bases outside the gene matches: 4. This CDR3 is CASSRDRAYGYTF. The DNA of the CDR3 is TGTGCCAGCAGCCGCGACAGGGCCTATGGCTACACCTTC.